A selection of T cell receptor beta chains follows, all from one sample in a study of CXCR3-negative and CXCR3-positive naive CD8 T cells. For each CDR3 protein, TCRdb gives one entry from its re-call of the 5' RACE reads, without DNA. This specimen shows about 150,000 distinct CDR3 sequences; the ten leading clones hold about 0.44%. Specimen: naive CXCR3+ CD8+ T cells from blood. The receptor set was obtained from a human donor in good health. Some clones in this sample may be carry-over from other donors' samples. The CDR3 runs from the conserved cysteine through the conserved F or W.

cdr3_aa: CATSSVARVNEQFF; j_call: TRBJ2-1; v_call: TRBV15
cdr3_aa: CASSGETSGGEETQYF; j_call: TRBJ2-5; v_call: TRBV7-9
cdr3_aa: CASSQVLNTEAFF; j_call: TRBJ1-1; v_call: TRBV14
cdr3_aa: CASQGLAFRNEQFF; j_call: TRBJ2-1; v_call: TRBV2
cdr3_aa: CSARGNVDYEQYF; j_call: TRBJ2-7; v_call: TRBV20-1
cdr3_aa: CASTHDPGGAYEQYF; j_call: TRBJ2-7; v_call: TRBV12-3/TRBV12-4
cdr3_aa: CASSASVYEQYF; j_call: TRBJ2-7; v_call: TRBV7-9
cdr3_aa: CASSLWGIHSGANVLTF; j_call: TRBJ2-6; v_call: TRBV12-3/TRBV12-4
cdr3_aa: CASSPGLQQYF; j_call: TRBJ2-7; v_call: TRBV7-2
cdr3_aa: CATSSGATPNYGYTF; j_call: TRBJ1-2; v_call: TRBV15
cdr3_aa: CASSSPQGTSVYGELFF; j_call: TRBJ2-2; v_call: TRBV28
cdr3_aa: CSVEDQLGQVLSYTF; j_call: TRBJ1-2; v_call: TRBV29-1
cdr3_aa: CASSPGLVSTDTQYF; j_call: TRBJ2-3; v_call: TRBV7-6
cdr3_aa: CASTLNPATNEKLFF; j_call: TRBJ1-4; v_call: TRBV28
cdr3_aa: CASSFSLQGANEQFF; j_call: TRBJ2-1; v_call: TRBV28
cdr3_aa: CASITRGGPAGELFF; j_call: TRBJ2-2; v_call: TRBV23-1
cdr3_aa: CASSHRASSETQYF; j_call: TRBJ2-5; v_call: TRBV4-1
cdr3_aa: CSVEGLHEQYF; j_call: TRBJ2-7; v_call: TRBV29-1
cdr3_aa: CSVVTGSDEQYF; j_call: TRBJ2-7; v_call: TRBV29-1
cdr3_aa: CASSFGGGAYTGELFF; j_call: TRBJ2-2; v_call: TRBV28
cdr3_aa: CSVVLAGEGAGELFF; j_call: TRBJ2-2; v_call: TRBV29-1
cdr3_aa: CSVEDTVAGELFF; j_call: TRBJ2-2; v_call: TRBV29-1
cdr3_aa: CASSLAWSSGNNEQFF; j_call: TRBJ2-1; v_call: TRBV7-9
cdr3_aa: CASSPGTLGIQPQHF; j_call: TRBJ1-5; v_call: TRBV3-1
cdr3_aa: CASSLGTGGQQFF; j_call: TRBJ2-1; v_call: TRBV7-3
cdr3_aa: CSVTGTGVLSSYNEQFF; j_call: TRBJ2-1; v_call: TRBV29-1
cdr3_aa: CSVVVGTKNIQYF; j_call: TRBJ2-4; v_call: TRBV29-1
cdr3_aa: CASSSAGLSEGYTF; j_call: TRBJ1-2; v_call: TRBV5-5
cdr3_aa: CASSLVAGVAGTGELFF; j_call: TRBJ2-2; v_call: TRBV28
cdr3_aa: CASSLGLQGVDSYEQYF; j_call: TRBJ2-7; v_call: TRBV28
cdr3_aa: CASSFSGAGANEQFF; j_call: TRBJ2-1; v_call: TRBV27
cdr3_aa: CASSPSYGVGSEKLFF; j_call: TRBJ1-4; v_call: TRBV28
cdr3_aa: CSVEDEGTPDF; j_call: TRBJ2-7; v_call: TRBV29-1
cdr3_aa: CASRAVNSEQFF; j_call: TRBJ2-1; v_call: TRBV7-9
cdr3_aa: CATSDLPGYNEQFF; j_call: TRBJ2-1; v_call: TRBV24-1
cdr3_aa: CASSEPASGTNNEQFF; j_call: TRBJ2-1; v_call: TRBV2
cdr3_aa: CASSQGQGAGGQPQHF; j_call: TRBJ1-5; v_call: TRBV4-2
cdr3_aa: CASSEPRLDRDYGYTF; j_call: TRBJ1-2; v_call: TRBV28
cdr3_aa: CARAPRVPEAFF; j_call: TRBJ1-1; v_call: TRBV2
cdr3_aa: CSVGPRDRVHEQYF; j_call: TRBJ2-7; v_call: TRBV29-1
cdr3_aa: CASSLTDRSLYNEQFF; j_call: TRBJ2-1; v_call: TRBV28